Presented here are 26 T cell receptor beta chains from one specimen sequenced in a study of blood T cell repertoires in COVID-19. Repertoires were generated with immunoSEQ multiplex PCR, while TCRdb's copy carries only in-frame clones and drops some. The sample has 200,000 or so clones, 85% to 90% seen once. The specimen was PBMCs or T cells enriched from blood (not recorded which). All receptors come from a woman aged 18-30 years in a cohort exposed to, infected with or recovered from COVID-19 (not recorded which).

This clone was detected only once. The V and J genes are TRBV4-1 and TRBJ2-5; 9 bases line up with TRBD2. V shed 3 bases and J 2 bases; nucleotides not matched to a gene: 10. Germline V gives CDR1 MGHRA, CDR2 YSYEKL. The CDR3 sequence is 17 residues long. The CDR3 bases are TGCGCCAGCAGCCAGTTATTAGCGGGAGAGTCGCAAGAGACCCAGTACTTC. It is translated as CASSQLLAGESQETQYF.

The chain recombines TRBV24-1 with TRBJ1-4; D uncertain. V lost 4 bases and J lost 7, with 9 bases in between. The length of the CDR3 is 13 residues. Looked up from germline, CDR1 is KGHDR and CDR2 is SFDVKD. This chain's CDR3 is CATSDPRIEKLFF. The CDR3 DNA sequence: TGTGCCACCAGTGACCCCCGTATTGAAAAACTGTTTTTT.

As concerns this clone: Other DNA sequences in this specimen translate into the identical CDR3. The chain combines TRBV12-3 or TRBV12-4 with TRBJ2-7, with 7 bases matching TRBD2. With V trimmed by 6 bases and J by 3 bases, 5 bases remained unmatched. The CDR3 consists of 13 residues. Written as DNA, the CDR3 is TGTGCCAGCAGCTTCTCGGGAGGCTACGAGCAGTACTTC. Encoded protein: CASSFSGGYEQYF.

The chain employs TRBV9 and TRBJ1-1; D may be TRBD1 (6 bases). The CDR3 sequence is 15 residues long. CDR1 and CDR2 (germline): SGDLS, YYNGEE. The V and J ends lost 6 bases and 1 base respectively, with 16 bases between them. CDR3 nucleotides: TGTGCCAGCACCTCTCGTGAGACAGGGAACACTGAAGCTTTCTTT. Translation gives CASTSRETGNTEAFF.

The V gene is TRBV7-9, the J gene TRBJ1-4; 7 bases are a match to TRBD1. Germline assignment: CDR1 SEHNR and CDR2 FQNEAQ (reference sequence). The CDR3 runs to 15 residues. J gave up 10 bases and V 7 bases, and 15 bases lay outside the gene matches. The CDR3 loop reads CASNDREAQRGKLFF. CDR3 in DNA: TGTGCCAGCAACGACAGGGAAGCCCAGCGCGGAAAACTGTTTTTT.

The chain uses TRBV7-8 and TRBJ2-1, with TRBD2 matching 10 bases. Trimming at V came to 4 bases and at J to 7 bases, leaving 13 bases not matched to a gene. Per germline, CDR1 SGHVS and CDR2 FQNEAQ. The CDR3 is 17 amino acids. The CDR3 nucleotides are TGTGCCAGCAGCTCCCGCGGTAAGCGGGAGGGCCGGAATGAGCAGTTCTTC. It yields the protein CASSSRGKREGRNEQFF.

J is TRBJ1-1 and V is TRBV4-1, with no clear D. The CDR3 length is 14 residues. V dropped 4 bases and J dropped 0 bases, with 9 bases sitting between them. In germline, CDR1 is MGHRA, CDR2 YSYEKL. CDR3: CASSLGLLNTEAFF. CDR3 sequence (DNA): TGCGCCAGCAGCCTAGGACTCTTGAACACTGAAGCTTTCTTT.

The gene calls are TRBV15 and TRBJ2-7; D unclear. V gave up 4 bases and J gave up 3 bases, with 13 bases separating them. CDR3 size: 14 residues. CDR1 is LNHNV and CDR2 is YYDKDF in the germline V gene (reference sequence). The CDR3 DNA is TGTGCCACCAGCATAGACCCTGGGCGCTACGAGCAGTACTTC. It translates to CATSIDPGRYEQYF.

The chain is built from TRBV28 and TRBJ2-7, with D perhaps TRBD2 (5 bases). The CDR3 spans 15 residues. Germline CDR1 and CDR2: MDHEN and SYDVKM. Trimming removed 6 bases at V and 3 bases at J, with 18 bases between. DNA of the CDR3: TGTGCCAGCAGATCCGGTGATAGCGATATCTACGAGCAGTACTTC. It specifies CASRSGDSDIYEQYF.

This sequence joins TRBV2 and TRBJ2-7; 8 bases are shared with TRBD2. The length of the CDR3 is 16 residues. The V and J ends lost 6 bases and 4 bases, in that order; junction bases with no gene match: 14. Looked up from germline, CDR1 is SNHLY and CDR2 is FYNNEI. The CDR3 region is CASRGMLGLGGYEQYF. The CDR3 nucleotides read TGTGCCAGCAGGGGCATGTTGGGACTAGGTGGGTACGAGCAGTACTTC.

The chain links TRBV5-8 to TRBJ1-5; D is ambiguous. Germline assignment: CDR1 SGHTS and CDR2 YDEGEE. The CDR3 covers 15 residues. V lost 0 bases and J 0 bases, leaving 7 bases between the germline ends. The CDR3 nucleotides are TGTGCCAGCAGCTTGGGAGTATATAGCAATCAGCCCCAGCATTTT. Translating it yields CASSLGVYSNQPQHF.

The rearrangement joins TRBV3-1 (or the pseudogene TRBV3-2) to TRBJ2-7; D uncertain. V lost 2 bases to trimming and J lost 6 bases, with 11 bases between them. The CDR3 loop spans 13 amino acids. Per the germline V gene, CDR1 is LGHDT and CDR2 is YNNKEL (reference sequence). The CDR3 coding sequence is TGTGCCAGCAGCCAATACACCCTCTCCGAGCAGTACTTC. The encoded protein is CASSQYTLSEQYF.

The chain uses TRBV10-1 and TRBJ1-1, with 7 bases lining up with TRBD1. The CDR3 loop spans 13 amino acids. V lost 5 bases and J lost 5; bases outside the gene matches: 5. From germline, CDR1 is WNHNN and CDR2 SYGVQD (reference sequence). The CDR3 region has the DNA TGCGCCAGCAGTTATGACAGGGCAACTGAAGCTTTCTTT. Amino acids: CASSYDRATEAFF.

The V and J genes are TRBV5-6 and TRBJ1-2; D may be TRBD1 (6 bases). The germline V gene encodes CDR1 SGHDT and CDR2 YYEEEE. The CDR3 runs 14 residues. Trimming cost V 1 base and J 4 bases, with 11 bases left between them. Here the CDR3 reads CASSLWEGVYGYTF. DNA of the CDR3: TGTGCCAGCAGCTTGTGGGAGGGGGTCTATGGCTACACCTTC. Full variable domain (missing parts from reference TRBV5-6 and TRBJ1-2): DAGVTQSPTHLIKTRGQQVTLRCSPKSGHDTVSWYQQALGQGPQFIFQYYEEEERQRGNFPDRFSGHQFPNYSSELNVNALLLGDSALYLCASSLWEGVYGYTFGSGTRLTVV.

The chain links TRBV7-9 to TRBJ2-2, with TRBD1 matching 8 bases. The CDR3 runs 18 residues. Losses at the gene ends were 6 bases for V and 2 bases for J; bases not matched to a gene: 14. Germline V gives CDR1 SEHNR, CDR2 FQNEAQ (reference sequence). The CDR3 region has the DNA TGTGCCAGCAGTCCATGGTTTGGGGACAGGCTCAACACCGGGGAGCTGTTTTTT. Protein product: CASSPWFGDRLNTGELFF.

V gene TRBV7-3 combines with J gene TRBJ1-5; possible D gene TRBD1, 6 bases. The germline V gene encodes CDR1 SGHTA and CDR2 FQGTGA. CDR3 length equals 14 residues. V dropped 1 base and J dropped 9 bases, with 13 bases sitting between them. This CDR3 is CASSLNRDDLPQHF. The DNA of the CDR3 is TGTGCCAGCAGCTTAAACAGGGATGACCTGCCCCAGCATTTT.

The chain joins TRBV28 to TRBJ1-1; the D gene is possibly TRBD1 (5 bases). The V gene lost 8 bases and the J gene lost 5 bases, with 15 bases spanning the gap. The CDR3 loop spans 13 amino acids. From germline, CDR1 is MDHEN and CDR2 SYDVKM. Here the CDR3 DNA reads TGTGCCAGCCTATCCTTCGGGGGTACTGAAGCTTTCTTT. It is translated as CASLSFGGTEAFF.

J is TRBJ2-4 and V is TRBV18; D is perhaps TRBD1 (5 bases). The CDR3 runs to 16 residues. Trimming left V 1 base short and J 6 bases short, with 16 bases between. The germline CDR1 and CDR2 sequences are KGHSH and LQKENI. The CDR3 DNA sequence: TGTGCCAGCTCACCACAACATCGGCAGGGTGGAAACATTCAGTACTTC. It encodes CASSPQHRQGGNIQYF.

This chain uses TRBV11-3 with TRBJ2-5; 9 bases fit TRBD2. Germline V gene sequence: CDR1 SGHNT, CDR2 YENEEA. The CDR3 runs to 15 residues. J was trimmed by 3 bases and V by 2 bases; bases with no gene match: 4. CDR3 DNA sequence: TGTGCCAGCAGCTTACGGACTAGCGTAAAAGAGACCCAGTACTTC. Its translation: CASSLRTSVKETQYF.

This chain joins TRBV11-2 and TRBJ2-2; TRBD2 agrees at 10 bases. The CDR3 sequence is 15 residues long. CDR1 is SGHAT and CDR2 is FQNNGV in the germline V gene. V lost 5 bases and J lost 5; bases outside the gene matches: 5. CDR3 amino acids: CASSLSGGATGELFF. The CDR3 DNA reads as TGTGCCAGCAGCCTCAGCGGGGGGGCTACCGGGGAGCTGTTTTTT.

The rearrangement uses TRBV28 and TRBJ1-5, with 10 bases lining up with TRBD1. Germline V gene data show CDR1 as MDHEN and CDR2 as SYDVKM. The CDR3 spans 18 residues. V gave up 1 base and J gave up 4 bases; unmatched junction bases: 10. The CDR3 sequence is CASSLFTGTGVWNQPQHF. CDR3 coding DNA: TGTGCCAGCAGTTTATTTACCGGGACAGGGGTTTGGAATCAGCCCCAGCATTTT.

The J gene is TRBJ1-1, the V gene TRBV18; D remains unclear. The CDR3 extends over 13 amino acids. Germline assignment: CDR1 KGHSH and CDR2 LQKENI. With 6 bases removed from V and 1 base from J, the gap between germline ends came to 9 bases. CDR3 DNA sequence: TGTGCCAGCTCCCAAACACAGAACACTGAAGCTTTCTTT. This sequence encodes CASSQTQNTEAFF.

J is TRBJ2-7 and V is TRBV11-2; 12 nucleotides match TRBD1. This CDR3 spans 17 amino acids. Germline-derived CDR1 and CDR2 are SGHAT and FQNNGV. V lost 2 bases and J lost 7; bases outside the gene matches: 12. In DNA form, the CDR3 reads TGTGCCAGCAGCTTACCCCGTAGGGGACAGGGGGCGAGGGAGCAGTACTTC. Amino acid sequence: CASSLPRRGQGAREQYF.

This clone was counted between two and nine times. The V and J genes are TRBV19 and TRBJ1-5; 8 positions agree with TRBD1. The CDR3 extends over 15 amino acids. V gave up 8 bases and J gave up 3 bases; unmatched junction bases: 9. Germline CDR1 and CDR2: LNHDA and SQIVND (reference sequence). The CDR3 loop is CASARDRLYNQPQHF. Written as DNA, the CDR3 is TGTGCCAGTGCTCGGGACAGGTTGTACAATCAGCCCCAGCATTTT.

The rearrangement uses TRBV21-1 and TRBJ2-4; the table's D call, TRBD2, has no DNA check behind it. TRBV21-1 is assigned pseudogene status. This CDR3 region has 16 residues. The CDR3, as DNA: TGTGCAAGACCCCTTGCTAGCGGGCTTGGCAAAAACATTCAGTACTTC. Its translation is CARPLASGLGKNIQYF.

Written as DNA, the CDR3 is TGTGCCAGCAGTTATAGCGTGAGGGACAGCTCCAACTATGGCTACACCTTC. It codes for CASSYSVRDSSNYGYTF. The chain links TRBV6-2 or TRBV6-3 to TRBJ1-2; TRBD1 agrees at 7 bases. The CDR3 is 17 amino acids. After removal of 3 bases from V and 2 bases from J, the junction contained 12 bases not matched to a gene. Germline V gives CDR1 MNHEY, CDR2 SVGEGT.